The T cell receptor (beta chain) described here comes from a study of long-term antiretroviral therapy in people with HIV. This was the immunoSEQ v3.0 assay at survey level. The method was immunoSEQ multiplex PCR; TCRdb's version includes in-frame clones alone and lacks a portion of them. Of 15,000 to 20,000 clones in the sample, roughly nine tenths were seen once. There were no participants with HIV treated outside the United States. Samples held roughly 0.85-10 million cryopreserved PBMC before DNA extraction. After removal of 5 bases from V and 6 bases from J, the junction contained 17 bases not matched to a gene. Germline lookup yields CDR1 GTSNPN and CDR2 SVGIG (reference sequence). This CDR3 contains 17 residues.

This sequence joins TRBV30 and TRBJ2-2; the match to TRBD1 covers 8 bases. The sample in question was unsorted PBMCs, obtained 0.3 years after starting antiretroviral therapy. The source is a man in his fifties or sixties with HIV. CDR3 in DNA: TGTGCCTGGGGTCCCCCCCGGGGCAGGGGGCGGTCCGGGGAGCTGTTTTTT. Protein: CAWGPPRGRGRSGELFF.